This entry concerns a single T cell receptor beta chain. As processed by the authors: The assay estimated nucleated cells by amplifying reference gene primers. Clones were sequenced by immunoSEQ multiplex PCR, and TCRdb holds only the in-frame ones, with some missing. Clone size and V and J calls were adopted from that table, with D and trimming inferred from the DNA. The sample shows over 120,000 clones, about 80% of them seen only once. Germline V CDR1 and CDR2: SEHNR, FQNEAQ (reference sequence). CDR3 size: 14 residues. Trimming pared 5 bases from V and 6 bases from J, leaving 17 bases between. This record comes from a study of blood T cell repertoires in COVID-19.

The sample taken for sequencing was peripheral blood. V gene TRBV7-9 combines with J gene TRBJ2-7, with D possibly matching TRBD2 (6 bases). This TCR was recovered from a human donor in a cohort sampled during active COVID-19. The CDR3 coding sequence is TGTGCCAGCAGCCCCTCGGGGGTGGGTGTCGAGCAGTACGTC. It yields the protein CASSPSGVGVEQYV.